This T cell receptor (beta chain) was recovered during a study of PD-1 blockade in classical Hodgkin lymphoma. With 1 base removed from V and 4 bases from J, the gap between germline ends came to 17 bases. Per germline, CDR1 SGHTA and CDR2 FQGNSA. The CDR3 length is 17 residues. Each patient experienced a relapse that followed autologous stem cell transplantation, and brentuximab vedotin exposure varied. Sequencing was performed with immunoSEQ multiplex PCR; in TCRdb, only in-frame clones are kept and a portion is missing. Among some 40,000 clones listed, about 70% were seen once. This chain connects TRBV7-2 to TRBJ2-1, with D tentatively TRBD2 (6 bases). Sequencing used peripheral blood mononuclear cells (PBMCs), obtained before the second cycle of nivolumab. This clonotype originated in a human donor with classical Hodgkin lymphoma. The CDR3 protein is CASSLDRAPGVYNEQFF. The CDR3 DNA sequence: TGTGCCAGCAGCTTAGATAGGGCCCCGGGGGTATACAATGAGCAGTTCTTC.